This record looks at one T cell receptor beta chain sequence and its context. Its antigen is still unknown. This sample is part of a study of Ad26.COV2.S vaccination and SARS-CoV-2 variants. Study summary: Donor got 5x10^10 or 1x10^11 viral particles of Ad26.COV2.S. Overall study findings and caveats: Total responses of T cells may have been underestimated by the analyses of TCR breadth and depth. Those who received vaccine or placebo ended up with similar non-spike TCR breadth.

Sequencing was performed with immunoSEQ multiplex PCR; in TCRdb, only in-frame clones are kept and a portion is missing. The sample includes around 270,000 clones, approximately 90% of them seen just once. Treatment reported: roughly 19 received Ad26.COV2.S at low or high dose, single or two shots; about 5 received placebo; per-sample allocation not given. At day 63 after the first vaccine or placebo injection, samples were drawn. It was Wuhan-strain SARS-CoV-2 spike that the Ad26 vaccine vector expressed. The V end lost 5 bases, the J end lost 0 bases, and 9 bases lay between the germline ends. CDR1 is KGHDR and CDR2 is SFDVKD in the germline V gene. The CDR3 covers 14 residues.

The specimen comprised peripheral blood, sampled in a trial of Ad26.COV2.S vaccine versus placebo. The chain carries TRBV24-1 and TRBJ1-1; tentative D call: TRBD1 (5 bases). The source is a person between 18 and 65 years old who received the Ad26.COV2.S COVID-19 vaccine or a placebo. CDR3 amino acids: CATSGGNMNTEAFF. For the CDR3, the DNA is TGTGCCACCAGTGGGGGCAACATGAACACTGAAGCTTTCTTT.